The following is a T cell receptor (beta chain) sequence with its context. The CDR3 runs 14 residues. The V end lost 3 bases, the J end lost 9 bases, and 12 bases lay between the germline ends. In germline, CDR1 is MNHNS, CDR2 SASEGT. This entry comes from a study of blood T cell repertoires in COVID-19. The table came from immunoSEQ multiplex PCR; TCRdb's copy has only in-frame clones and leaves some out. The sample carries around 130,000 clones, 88% recorded once. This receptor was taken from a man in his sixties with active or convalescent COVID-19. What was sequenced was peripheral blood. This chain uses TRBV6-1 with TRBJ1-6, with D maybe TRBD1 (5 bases). The CDR3 reads CASSETVLSSPLHF. CDR3 nucleotides: TGTGCCAGCAGTGAGACAGTCTTGAGTTCACCCCTCCACTTT.